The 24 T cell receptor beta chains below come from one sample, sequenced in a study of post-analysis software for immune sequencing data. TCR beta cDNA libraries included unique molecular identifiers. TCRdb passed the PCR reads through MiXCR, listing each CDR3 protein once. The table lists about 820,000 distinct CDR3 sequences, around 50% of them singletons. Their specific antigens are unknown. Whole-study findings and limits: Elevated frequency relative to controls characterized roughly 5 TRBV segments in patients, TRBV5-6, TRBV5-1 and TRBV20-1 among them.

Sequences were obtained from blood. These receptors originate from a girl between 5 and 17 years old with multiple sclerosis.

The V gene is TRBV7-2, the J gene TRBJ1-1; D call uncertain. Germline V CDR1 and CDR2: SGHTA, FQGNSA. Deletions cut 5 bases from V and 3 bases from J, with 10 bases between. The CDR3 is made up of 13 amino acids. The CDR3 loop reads CASSPSTHTEAFF. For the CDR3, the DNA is TGTGCCAGCAGCCCATCGACCCACACTGAAGCTTTCTTT.

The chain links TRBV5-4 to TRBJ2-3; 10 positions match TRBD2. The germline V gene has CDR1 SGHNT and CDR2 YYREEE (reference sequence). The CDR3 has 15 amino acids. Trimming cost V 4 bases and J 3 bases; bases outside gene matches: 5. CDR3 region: CASSDRLAGTDTQYF. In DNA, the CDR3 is TGTGCCAGCAGCGACCGACTAGCGGGTACAGATACGCAGTATTTT.

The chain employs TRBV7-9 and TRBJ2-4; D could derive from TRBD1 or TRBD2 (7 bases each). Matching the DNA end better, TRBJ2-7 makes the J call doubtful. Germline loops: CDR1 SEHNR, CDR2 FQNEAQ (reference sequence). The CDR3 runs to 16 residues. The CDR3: CASSGQGQRGLYEQYF. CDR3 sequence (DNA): TGTGCCAGCAGCGGCCAGGGACAGCGGGGTCTTTACGAGCAGTACTTC.

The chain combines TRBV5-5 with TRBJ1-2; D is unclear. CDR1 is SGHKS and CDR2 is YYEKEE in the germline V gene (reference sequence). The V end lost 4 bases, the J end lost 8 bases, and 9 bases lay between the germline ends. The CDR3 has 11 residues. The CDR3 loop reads CASSLPEGYTF. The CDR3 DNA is TGTGCCAGCAGCCTCCCTGAGGGCTACACCTTC.

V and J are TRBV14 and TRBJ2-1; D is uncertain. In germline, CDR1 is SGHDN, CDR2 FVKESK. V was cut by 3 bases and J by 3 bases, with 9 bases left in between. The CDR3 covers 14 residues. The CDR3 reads CASSHGHLYNEQFF. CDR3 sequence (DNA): TGTGCCAGCAGCCACGGGCATCTCTACAATGAGCAGTTCTTC.

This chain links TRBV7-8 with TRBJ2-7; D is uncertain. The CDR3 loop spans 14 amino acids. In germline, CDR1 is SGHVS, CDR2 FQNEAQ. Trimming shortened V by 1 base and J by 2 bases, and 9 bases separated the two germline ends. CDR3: CASSLGDGTYEQYF. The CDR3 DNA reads TGTGCCAGCAGCTTAGGTGATGGAACCTACGAGCAGTACTTC.

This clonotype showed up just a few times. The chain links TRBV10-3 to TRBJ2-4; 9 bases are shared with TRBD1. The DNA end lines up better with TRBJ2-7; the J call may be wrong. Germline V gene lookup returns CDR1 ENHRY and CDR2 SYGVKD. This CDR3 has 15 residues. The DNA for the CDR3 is TGTGCCATCAAGGGACAGGGTGATAGTCGGGGCGAGCAGTACTTC. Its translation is CAIKGQGDSRGEQYF.

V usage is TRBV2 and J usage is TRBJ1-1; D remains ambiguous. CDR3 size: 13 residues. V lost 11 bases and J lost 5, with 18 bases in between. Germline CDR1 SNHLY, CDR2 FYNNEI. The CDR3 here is CAGALRKVTEAFF. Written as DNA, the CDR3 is TGTGCCGGAGCCCTCCGGAAAGTTACTGAAGCTTTCTTT.

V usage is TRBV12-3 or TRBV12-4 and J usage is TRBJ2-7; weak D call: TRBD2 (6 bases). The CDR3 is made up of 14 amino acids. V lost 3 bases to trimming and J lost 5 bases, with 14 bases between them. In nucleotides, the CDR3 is TGTGCCAGCAGTTTTCGGGGGATCTGGAACGAGCAGTACTTC. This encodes CASSFRGIWNEQYF.

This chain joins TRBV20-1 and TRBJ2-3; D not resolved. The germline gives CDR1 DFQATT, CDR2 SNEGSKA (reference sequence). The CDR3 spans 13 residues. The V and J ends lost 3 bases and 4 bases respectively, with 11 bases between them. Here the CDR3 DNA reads TGCAGTGCTAGGCGGCAGGCGGCAGATACGCAGTATTTT. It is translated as CSARRQAADTQYF.

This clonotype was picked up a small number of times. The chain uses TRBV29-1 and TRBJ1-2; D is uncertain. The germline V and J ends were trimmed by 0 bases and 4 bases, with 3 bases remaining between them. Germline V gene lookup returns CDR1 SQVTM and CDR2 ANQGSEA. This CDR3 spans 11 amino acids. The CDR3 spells CSVEDLYGYTF. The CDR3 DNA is TGCAGCGTTGAAGATCTCTATGGCTACACCTTC.

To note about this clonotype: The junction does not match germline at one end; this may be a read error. The CDR3 coding sequence is TGTGCCATCAGCCAGAATAGCAAGGCGGTTGAGCAGTTCTTC. Translating it yields CAISQNSKAVEQFF. The genes are TRBV4-2 and TRBJ2-1; D call uncertain. The CDR3 is made up of 14 amino acids. The germline gives CDR1 LGHNA, CDR2 YNFKEQ.

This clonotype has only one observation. CDR3 protein: CASSPDRLPYEQYF. The CDR3 DNA reads as TGTGCCAGCAGCCCGGACAGGCTCCCCTACGAGCAGTACTTC. This chain joins TRBV12-3 or TRBV12-4 and TRBJ2-7; 7 bases fit TRBD1. J gave up 2 bases and V 6 bases, and 7 bases lay outside the gene matches. The CDR3 has 14 residues.

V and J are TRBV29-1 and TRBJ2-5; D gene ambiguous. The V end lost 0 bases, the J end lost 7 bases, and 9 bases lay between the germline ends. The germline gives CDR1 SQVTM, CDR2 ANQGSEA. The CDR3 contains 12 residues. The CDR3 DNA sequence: TGCAGCGTTGAAGAGGGCCGCAGGACCCAGTACTTC. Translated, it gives CSVEEGRRTQYF.

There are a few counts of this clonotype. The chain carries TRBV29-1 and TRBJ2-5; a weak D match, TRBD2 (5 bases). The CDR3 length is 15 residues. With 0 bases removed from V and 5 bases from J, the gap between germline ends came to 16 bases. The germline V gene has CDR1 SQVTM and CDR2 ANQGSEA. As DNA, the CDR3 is TGCAGCGTTGAAGAAAGTCACGGGATCCCGGAGACCCAGTACTTC. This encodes CSVEESHGIPETQYF.

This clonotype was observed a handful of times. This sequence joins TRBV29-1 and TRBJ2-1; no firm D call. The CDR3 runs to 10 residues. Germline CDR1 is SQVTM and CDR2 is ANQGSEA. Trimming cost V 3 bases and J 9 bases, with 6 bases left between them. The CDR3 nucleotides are TGCAGCGTTGAGCTATTTGAGCAGTTCTTC. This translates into CSVELFEQFF.

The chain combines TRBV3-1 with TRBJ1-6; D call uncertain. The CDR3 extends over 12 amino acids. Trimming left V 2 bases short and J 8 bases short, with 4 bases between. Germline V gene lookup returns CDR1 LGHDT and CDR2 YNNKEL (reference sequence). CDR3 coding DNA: TGTGCCAGCAGCCAACCTCATTCACCCCTCCACTTT. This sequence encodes CASSQPHSPLHF.

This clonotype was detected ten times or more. CDR3 amino acids: CASSLDRAKNIQYF. Written as DNA, the CDR3 is TGTGCCAGCAGTTTGGACAGGGCCAAAAACATTCAGTACTTC. The gene calls are TRBV12-3 or TRBV12-4 and TRBJ2-4; 7 bases fit TRBD1. The junction had 0 bases not matched to a gene; V was cut back by 3 bases and J by 1 base. The CDR3 has 14 amino acids.

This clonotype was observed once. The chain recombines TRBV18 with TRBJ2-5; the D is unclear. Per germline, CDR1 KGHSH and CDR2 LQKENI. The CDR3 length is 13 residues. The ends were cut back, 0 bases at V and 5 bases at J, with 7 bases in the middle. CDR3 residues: CASSPPSTETQYF. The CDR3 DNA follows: TGTGCCAGCTCACCACCGTCTACCGAGACCCAGTACTTC. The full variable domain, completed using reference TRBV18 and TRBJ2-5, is NAGVMQNPRHLVRRRGQEARLRCSPMKGHSHVYWYRQLPEEGLKFMVYLQKENIIDESGMPKERFSAEFPKEGPSILRIQQVVRGDSAAYFCASSPPSTETQYFGPGTRLLVL.

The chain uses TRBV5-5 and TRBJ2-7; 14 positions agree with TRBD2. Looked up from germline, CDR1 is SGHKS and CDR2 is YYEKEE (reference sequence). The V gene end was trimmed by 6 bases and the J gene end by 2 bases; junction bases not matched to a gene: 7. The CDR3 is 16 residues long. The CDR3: CASTRTSGGSAYEQYF. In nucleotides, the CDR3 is TGTGCCAGCACTCGGACTAGCGGGGGGTCGGCCTACGAGCAGTACTTC. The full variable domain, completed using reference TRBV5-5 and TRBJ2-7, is DAGVTQSPTHLIKTRGQQVTLRCSPISGHKSVSWYQQVLGQGPQFIFQYYEKEERGRGNFPDRFSARQFPNYSSELNVNALLLGDSALYLCASTRTSGGSAYEQYFGPGTRLTVT.

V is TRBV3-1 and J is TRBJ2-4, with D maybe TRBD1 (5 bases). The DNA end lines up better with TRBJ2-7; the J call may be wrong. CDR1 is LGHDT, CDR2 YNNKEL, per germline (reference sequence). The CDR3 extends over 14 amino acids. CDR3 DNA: TGTGCCAGCACAGGGTTGGGCCGAATCTACGAGCAGTACTTC. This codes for CASTGLGRIYEQYF.

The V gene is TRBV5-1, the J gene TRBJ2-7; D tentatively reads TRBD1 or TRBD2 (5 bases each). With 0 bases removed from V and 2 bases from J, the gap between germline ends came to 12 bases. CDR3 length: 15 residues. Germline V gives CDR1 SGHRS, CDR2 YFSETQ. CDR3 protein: CASSLGGRNPYEQYF. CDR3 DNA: TGCGCCAGCAGCTTGGGGGGACGCAACCCCTACGAGCAGTACTTC. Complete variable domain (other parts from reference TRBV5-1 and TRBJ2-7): KAGVTQTPRYLIKTRGQQVTLSCSPISGHRSVSWYQQTPGQGLQFLFEYFSETQRNKGNFPGRFSGRQFSNSRSEMNVSTLELGDSALYLCASSLGGRNPYEQYFGPGTRLTVT.

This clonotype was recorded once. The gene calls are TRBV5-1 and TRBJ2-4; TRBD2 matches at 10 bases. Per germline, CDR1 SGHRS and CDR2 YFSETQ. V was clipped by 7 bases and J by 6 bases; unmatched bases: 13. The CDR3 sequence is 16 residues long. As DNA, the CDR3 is TGCGCCAGCCCCCGTCGTTGGACTAGCGGAATAAACATTCAGTACTTC. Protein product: CASPRRWTSGINIQYF.

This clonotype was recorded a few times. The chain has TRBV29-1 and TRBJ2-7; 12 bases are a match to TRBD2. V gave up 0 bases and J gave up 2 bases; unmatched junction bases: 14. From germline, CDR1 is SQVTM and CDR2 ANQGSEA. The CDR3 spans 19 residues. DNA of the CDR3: TGCAGCGTTGAAGATCGGGCAGTTTATCCTAGCGGGAGGGCCTACGAGCAGTACTTC. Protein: CSVEDRAVYPSGRAYEQYF.